One and the same sample provided the 13 T cell receptor beta chains below, sequenced in a study of blood T cell repertoires in COVID-19. The data were produced by immunoSEQ multiplex PCR, yet TCRdb's version contains in-frame clones alone and is incomplete. The table lists 30,000 to 35,000 clones, around 80% of them singletons. The sequencing input was peripheral blood. The origin of the receptors is an older man with active or convalescent COVID-19.

The V gene is TRBV28, the J gene TRBJ1-2, with 8 bases matching TRBD1. V was clipped by 3 bases and J by 10 bases; unmatched bases: 10. The CDR3 length is 14 residues. The germline gives CDR1 MDHEN, CDR2 SYDVKM. CDR3 DNA: TGTGCCAGCAGTTTCCTGGACAGGGTGGATTCCTACACCTTC. It yields the protein CASSFLDRVDSYTF.

The rearrangement uses TRBV11-3 and TRBJ2-7; D is perhaps TRBD1 (5 bases). CDR1 and CDR2 (germline): SGHNT, YENEEA. The CDR3 is 16 residues long. Trimming shortened V by 1 base and J by 5 bases, and 18 bases separated the two germline ends. The CDR3 loop reads CASSLGGAETFHEQYF. Here the CDR3 DNA reads TGTGCCAGCAGCTTAGGTGGGGCAGAAACCTTCCACGAGCAGTACTTC.

This chain links TRBV11-2 with TRBJ2-1; no clear D gene. Trimming pared 5 bases from V and 5 bases from J, leaving 10 bases between. The CDR3 length is 13 residues. Germline V gene sequence: CDR1 SGHAT, CDR2 FQNNGV. CDR3 nucleotide sequence: TGTGCCAGCAGCCCCCGGGTAGACAATGAGCAGTTCTTC. The encoded protein is CASSPRVDNEQFF. The variable domain in full, completed from reference TRBV11-2 and TRBJ2-1, reads EAGVAQSPRYKIIEKRQSVAFWCNPISGHATLYWYQQILGQGPKLLIQFQNNGVVDDSQLPKDRFSAERLKGVDSTLKIQPAKLEDSAVYLCASSPRVDNEQFFGPGTRLTVL.

The V and J genes are TRBV6-5 and TRBJ1-6; no clear D. The CDR3 has 15 amino acids. Germline V gene sequence: CDR1 MNHEY, CDR2 SVGAGI. Trimming left V 0 bases short and J 10 bases short, with 13 bases between. This CDR3 is CASSYSGVRRSPLHF. CDR3 bases: TGTGCCAGCAGTTACTCCGGGGTCCGAAGGTCACCCCTCCACTTT.

The chain employs TRBV4-1 and TRBJ2-7; tentatively, D is TRBD2 (6 bases). Germline CDR1 and CDR2: MGHRA and YSYEKL. This CDR3 comprises 18 residues. Trimming removed 1 base from V and 1 base from J, with 20 bases in between. CDR3 sequence (DNA): TGCGCCAGCAGCCAAGTTAACTTTATTGGCGGGGATTCCTACGAGCAGTACTTC. It yields the protein CASSQVNFIGGDSYEQYF.

V and J are TRBV11-3 and TRBJ2-7; TRBD1 aligns across 7 bases. CDR1 and CDR2 (germline): SGHNT, YENEEA. The CDR3 covers 17 residues. V trimming: 1 base; J trimming: 2 bases; junction bases outside the gene matches: 11. In nucleotides, the CDR3 is TGTGCCAGCAGCTTAGGCCGCAGGGACAGATCTACCTACGAGCAGTACTTC. This codes for CASSLGRRDRSTYEQYF.

The chain has TRBV12-3 or TRBV12-4 and TRBJ2-1; D call uncertain. V dropped 0 bases and J dropped 9 bases, with 9 bases sitting between them. There are 13 residues in the CDR3. This CDR3 reads CASSLALRGEQFF. The CDR3 DNA follows: TGTGCCAGCAGTTTAGCGCTCCGAGGTGAGCAGTTCTTC.

The rearrangement joins TRBV28 to TRBJ2-1, with TRBD1 matching 7 bases. CDR1 and CDR2 from the germline V gene are MDHEN and SYDVKM. Germline trimming cut 5 bases from V and 3 bases from J; bases unmatched to any gene: 7. The CDR3 runs to 15 residues. CDR3 region: CASSPTGEGYNEQFF. The CDR3 region has the DNA TGTGCCAGCAGTCCAACAGGGGAAGGCTACAATGAGCAGTTCTTC.

This chain connects TRBV6-5 to TRBJ1-5; possibly TRBD1 for D (6 bases). The CDR3 is made up of 15 amino acids. V was trimmed by 5 bases and J by 3 bases, leaving 14 bases between them. Germline CDR1 and CDR2: MNHEY and SVGAGI. The CDR3 protein is CASSTLQGYNQPQHF. In DNA, the CDR3 is TGTGCCAGCAGTACCCTTCAGGGGTACAATCAGCCCCAGCATTTT.

The V call is TRBV28, the J call TRBJ2-3; a possible D gene is TRBD2 (6 bases). The germline CDR1 and CDR2 sequences are MDHEN and SYDVKM. The length of the CDR3 is 15 residues. Between the trimmed V and J ends, which lost 7 bases and 0 bases, there was a span of 14 bases. CDR3: CASIDSGASTDTQYF. The CDR3 region has the DNA TGTGCCAGCATTGATAGCGGAGCCAGCACAGATACGCAGTATTTT.

This sequence joins TRBV7-2 and TRBJ2-6; D unresolved. This CDR3 comprises 16 residues. Germline CDR1 and CDR2: SGHTA and FQGNSA. V shed 2 bases and J shed 0 bases, with 8 bases lying between them. CDR3 DNA: TGTGCCAGCAGCTTACGGTCGGGCTCTGGGGCCAACGTCCTGACTTTC. This codes for CASSLRSGSGANVLTF.

V is TRBV5-1 and J is TRBJ2-3; D unresolved. The CDR3 runs 15 residues. Per the germline V gene, CDR1 is SGHRS and CDR2 is YFSETQ. V lost 0 bases, J lost 0 bases, and 8 bases lay in between. CDR3 sequence (DNA): TGCGCCAGCAGCTTGGAAGCATCTAGCACAGATACGCAGTATTTT. It codes for CASSLEASSTDTQYF.

The chain has TRBV27 and TRBJ2-7; 9 bases match TRBD1. This CDR3 has 16 residues. Trimming took 6 bases from V and 2 from J; bases not matched to a gene: 11. Per the germline V gene, CDR1 is MNHEY and CDR2 is SMNVEV (reference sequence). Here the CDR3 DNA reads TGTGCCAGCAGCCACGCCGGGACAGGGTTCCCCTACGAGCAGTACTTC. Encoded protein: CASSHAGTGFPYEQYF.